The 22 T cell receptor beta chains in this list originate from one sample, sequenced in a study of T cell changes during pregnancy in multiple sclerosis. Measured with immunoSEQ multiplex PCR; TCRdb has only the in-frame clones, and not every one. Of around 33,000 clones in the sample, roughly nine tenths were seen once. Specimen: peripheral blood, collected in the third trimester of pregnancy. These receptor sequences come from a female donor in good health, enrolled as a control in a pregnancy study.

The V gene is TRBV6-5, the J gene TRBJ1-2; tentatively, D is TRBD1 (6 bases). Looked up from germline, CDR1 is MNHEY and CDR2 is SVGAGI. The CDR3 spans 14 residues. Trimming stripped 1 base from V and 8 bases from J, with 14 bases between. The CDR3 DNA reads as TGTGCCAGCAGTTACTTGAAGGACAGTTCGGGCTACACCTTC. It encodes CASSYLKDSSGYTF.

The chain combines TRBV5-4 with TRBJ1-6; 10 nucleotides agree with TRBD1. The CDR3 is 16 amino acids. Germline V gives CDR1 SGHNT, CDR2 YYREEE (reference sequence). Trimming took 3 bases from V and 10 from J; bases not matched to a gene: 10. CDR3 nucleotide sequence: TGTGCCAGCAGCTCCCCGGGACAGGGGTTTCTGTCACCCCTCCACTTT. Amino acid sequence: CASSSPGQGFLSPLHF.

This clone is medium-sized. The CDR3 DNA follows: TGTGCCAGCTCACCACCGACAGGGGGCGAGACCCGCTACAATGAGCAGTTCTTC. Encoded protein: CASSPPTGGETRYNEQFF. The chain joins TRBV18 to TRBJ2-1, with 10 bases identical to TRBD1. V shed 0 bases and J 3 bases; nucleotides not matched to a gene: 8. The CDR3 extends over 18 amino acids. CDR1 and CDR2 from the germline V gene are KGHSH and LQKENI.

The V and J genes are TRBV6-5 and TRBJ2-7; D is perhaps TRBD1 (6 bases). CDR1 and CDR2 from the germline V gene are MNHEY and SVGAGI. The V end was cut by 5 bases, the J end by 4 bases, with 12 bases between. The CDR3 sequence is 13 residues long. The CDR3 loop is CASSRNREYEQYF. For the CDR3, the DNA is TGTGCCAGCAGTCGGAACAGGGAGTACGAGCAGTACTTC.

The V gene is TRBV7-9, the J gene TRBJ1-4; 7 nucleotides line up with TRBD1. Per germline, CDR1 SEHNR and CDR2 FQNEAQ (reference sequence). This CDR3 has 13 amino acids. The ends lost 3 bases at V and 8 bases at J; junction bases unmatched: 3. Here the CDR3 reads CASSFTQGEKLFF. CDR3 bases: TGTGCCAGCAGCTTTACACAGGGGGAAAAACTGTTTTTT.

The gene calls are TRBV6-6 and TRBJ1-3; TRBD1 aligns across 8 bases. The CDR3 sequence is 16 residues long. Trimming cost V 5 bases and J 4 bases; bases outside gene matches: 10. Germline lookup yields CDR1 MNHNY and CDR2 SVGAGI (reference sequence). CDR3 nucleotides: TGTGCCAGCAGTGCACCGTCGACAGGGGCCGGAAACACCATATATTTT. Amino acid sequence: CASSAPSTGAGNTIYF.

The V and J genes are TRBV27 and TRBJ1-5, with 7 bases fitting TRBD1. Germline assignment: CDR1 MNHEY and CDR2 SMNVEV (reference sequence). The CDR3 sequence is 17 residues long. Trimming removed 4 bases from V and 1 base from J; junction bases left unmatched: 10. The CDR3 DNA sequence: TGTGCCAGCAGTTCGCGACAGGGTGGGTTCAGCAATCAGCCCCAGCATTTT. Translated, it gives CASSSRQGGFSNQPQHF.

This clone has only one observation. The genes are TRBV28 and TRBJ2-3; 10 bases agree with TRBD2. This CDR3 is 18 amino acids long. J was trimmed by 3 bases and V by 7 bases; bases with no gene match: 16. Germline CDR1 reads MDHEN; CDR2 reads SYDVKM. CDR3: CASTPLSGRAFGTDTQYF. CDR3 DNA: TGTGCCAGCACCCCGCTGAGCGGGAGGGCCTTCGGGACAGATACGCAGTATTTT.

The chain combines TRBV5-4 with TRBJ1-2; D not resolved. The CDR3 loop spans 16 amino acids. From germline, CDR1 is SGHNT and CDR2 YYREEE (reference sequence). V lost 0 bases to trimming and J lost 4 bases, with 16 bases between them. The CDR3 nucleotides read TGTGCCAGCAGCTTGGTGAGAGGGCGCGGTTCCTATGGCTACACCTTC. Amino acids: CASSLVRGRGSYGYTF.

The rearrangement links TRBV5-1 to TRBJ2-7, with D perhaps matching TRBD1 (5 bases). The germline gives CDR1 SGHRS, CDR2 YFSETQ. This CDR3 is 13 amino acids long. V lost 2 bases and J lost 3, with 9 bases in between. In DNA form, the CDR3 reads TGCGCCAGCAGCTTAGCGACAGACTACGAGCAGTACTTC. As protein: CASSLATDYEQYF.

The chain is built from TRBV18 and TRBJ2-5; weak D call: TRBD1 (6 bases). This CDR3 contains 15 residues. The V and J ends lost 0 bases and 4 bases respectively, with 12 bases between them. The germline CDR1 and CDR2 sequences are KGHSH and LQKENI. In DNA form, the CDR3 reads TGTGCCAGCTCACCACCGGCAGGGGTGGCAGAGACCCAGTACTTC. It yields the protein CASSPPAGVAETQYF.

This rearrangement joins TRBV27 to TRBJ1-1, with TRBD1 identical over 8 bases. The J segment lost 4 bases and the V segment lost 6 bases, leaving 7 bases of the junction unmatched. The CDR3 spans 14 residues. CDR1 and CDR2 from the germline V gene are MNHEY and SMNVEV (reference sequence). CDR3 DNA: TGTGCCAGCAGAAGGACAGGGCCCAGCACTGAAGCTTTCTTT. This gives the protein CASRRTGPSTEAFF.

This chain connects TRBV9 to TRBJ2-6, with TRBD2 as a possible D gene (5 bases). The CDR3 consists of 17 residues. Germline lookup yields CDR1 SGDLS and CDR2 YYNGEE. Trimming stripped 4 bases from V and 0 bases from J, with 14 bases between. Written as DNA, the CDR3 is TGTGCCAGCAGCCCTGCAGAGGGAAGCTCTGGGGCCAACGTCCTGACTTTC. Amino acids: CASSPAEGSSGANVLTF.

The chain recombines TRBV27 with TRBJ1-5, with TRBD1 matching over 9 bases. Per the germline V gene, CDR1 is MNHEY and CDR2 is SMNVEV (reference sequence). This CDR3 has 16 amino acids. V was pared by 3 bases and J by 6 bases, with 9 bases of the junction left unmatched. The CDR3 protein is CASSLGGTGRRQPQHF. CDR3 sequence (DNA): TGTGCCAGCAGTTTGGGGGGGACAGGGAGGCGTCAGCCCCAGCATTTT.

This chain connects TRBV6-5 to TRBJ1-2; D might be TRBD1 (6 bases). The V and J ends lost 11 bases and 7 bases respectively, with 14 bases between them. Germline-derived CDR1 and CDR2 are MNHEY and SVGAGI. The CDR3 spans 11 residues. In DNA form, the CDR3 reads TGTGCCCCACAGGGAAGCTCTGGCTACACCTTC. This gives the protein CAPQGSSGYTF.

This chain uses TRBV7-9 with TRBJ1-1; 8 bases match TRBD1. The CDR3 spans 15 residues. J gave up 5 bases and V 5 bases, and 10 bases lay outside the gene matches. CDR1 and CDR2 (germline): SEHNR, FQNEAQ (reference sequence). The CDR3 loop is CASSASGTGGTEAFF. Written as DNA, the CDR3 is TGTGCCAGCAGCGCCTCCGGGACAGGAGGGACTGAAGCTTTCTTT.

The rearrangement links TRBV4-2 to TRBJ1-6; TRBD1 is a possible D gene (5 bases). The germline V and J ends were trimmed by 1 base and 7 bases, with 8 bases remaining between them. This CDR3 is built from 14 residues. Germline V gives CDR1 LGHNA, CDR2 YNFKEQ. CDR3 amino acids: CASSQVGQNSPLHF. The CDR3 DNA sequence: TGTGCCAGCAGCCAAGTGGGGCAAAATTCACCCCTCCACTTT.

The chain couples TRBV9 to TRBJ2-5; D might be TRBD2 (5 bases). This CDR3 spans 11 amino acids. Germline values: CDR1 SGDLS, CDR2 YYNGEE. Trimming removed 3 bases at V and 5 bases at J, with 5 bases between. CDR3: CASSGGETQYF. The DNA for the CDR3 is TGTGCCAGCAGCGGAGGGGAGACCCAGTACTTC.

On this clone: The same CDR3 also results from other DNA sequences found in this sample. The CDR3 spells CASSSGTGGSPLHF. DNA of the CDR3: TGTGCCAGTAGTTCCGGGACAGGGGGTTCACCCCTCCACTTT. This rearrangement joins TRBV9 to TRBJ1-6, with 11 nucleotides matching TRBD1. CDR1 SGDLS and CDR2 YYNGEE come from the germline V gene. This CDR3 is 14 amino acids long. V was clipped by 8 bases and J by 9 bases; unmatched bases: 7.

The chain combines TRBV10-3 with TRBJ1-2; 8 bases are shared with TRBD1. J lost 2 bases, V lost 8 bases, and 16 bases had no gene match. The V gene's germline CDR1 is ENHRY and CDR2 SYGVKD. The CDR3 loop spans 17 amino acids. CDR3: CAIGGPGGEVANYGYTF. CDR3 coding DNA: TGTGCCATCGGGGGACCAGGGGGCGAAGTCGCGAACTATGGCTACACCTTC.

The chain joins TRBV5-4 to TRBJ1-6; D uncertain. The CDR3 runs 15 residues. From germline, CDR1 is SGHNT and CDR2 YYREEE (reference sequence). Between the trimmed V and J ends, which lost 1 base and 8 bases, there was a span of 13 bases. The CDR3 protein is CASSLRHGRDSPLHF. The CDR3 DNA reads as TGTGCCAGCAGCTTGCGGCACGGGAGGGATTCACCCCTCCACTTT.

The chain couples TRBV4-1 to TRBJ1-5, with D unclear. This CDR3 is built from 14 residues. V gave up 1 base and J gave up 6 bases, with 10 bases separating them. Germline CDR1 MGHRA, CDR2 YSYEKL. CDR3 protein: CASSQAQEGQPQHF. CDR3 DNA: TGCGCCAGCAGCCAAGCCCAGGAAGGTCAGCCCCAGCATTTT.